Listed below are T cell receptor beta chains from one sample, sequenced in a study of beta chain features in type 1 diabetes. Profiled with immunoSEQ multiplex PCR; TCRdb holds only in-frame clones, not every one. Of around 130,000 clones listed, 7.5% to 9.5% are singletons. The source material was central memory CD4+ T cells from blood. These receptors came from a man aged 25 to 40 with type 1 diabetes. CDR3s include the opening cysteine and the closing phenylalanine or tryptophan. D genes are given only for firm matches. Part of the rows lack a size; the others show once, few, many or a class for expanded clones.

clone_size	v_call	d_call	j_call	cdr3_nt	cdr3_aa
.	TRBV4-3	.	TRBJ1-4	TGCGCCAGCAGCCAAGATCCCCCTCCCCTCGGGTTGACTAATGAAAAACTGTTTTTT	CASSQDPPPLGLTNEKLFF
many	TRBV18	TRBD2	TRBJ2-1	TGTGCCAGCTCACATCGACTAGCGGGGGAGGCCTACAATGAGCAGTTCTTC	CASSHRLAGEAYNEQFF
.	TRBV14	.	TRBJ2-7	TGTGCCAGCAGCCAAGAGAGTGGAGAGAACTACGAGCAGTACTTC	CASSQESGENYEQYF
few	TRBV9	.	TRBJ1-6	TGTGCCAGCAGCGTGAGCTCCTATAATTCACCCCTCCACTTT	CASSVSSYNSPLHF
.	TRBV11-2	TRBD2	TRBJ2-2	TGTGCCAGCAGCTTCTCTAGCGGGTGGAACACCGGGGAGCTGTTTTTT	CASSFSSGWNTGELFF
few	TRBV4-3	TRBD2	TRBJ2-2	TGCGCCAGCAGCCAAGATTCTAGCGGGGTTTCGAACACCGGGGAGCTGTTTTTT	CASSQDSSGVSNTGELFF
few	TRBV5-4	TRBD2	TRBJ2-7	TGTGCCAGCAGCTCCGGGACTAGCGGTACCTACGAGCAGTACTTC	CASSSGTSGTYEQYF
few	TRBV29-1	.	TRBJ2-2	TGCAGCGTTTATCTCAACTCAGGTCTCGGGGAGCTGTTTTTT	CSVYLNSGLGELFF
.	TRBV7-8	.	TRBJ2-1	TGTGCCAGCAGCTTAGGGAGCGGACGAAATGAGCAGTTCTTC	CASSLGSGRNEQFF
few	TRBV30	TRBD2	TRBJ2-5	TGTGCCTGGAGTGTAGCGGGGGAGACCCAGTACTTC	CAWSVAGETQYF
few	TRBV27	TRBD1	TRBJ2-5	TGTGCCAGCAGCCTCTTGGACAGGAGAGAGACCCAGTACTTC	CASSLLDRRETQYF
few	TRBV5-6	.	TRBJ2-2	TGTGCCAGCAGCTTGGGAGCCACCGGGGAGCTGTTTTTT	CASSLGATGELFF
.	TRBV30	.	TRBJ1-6	TGTGCCTGGAGTCGAACCACGGCCAGGGCGAATTCACCCCTCCACTTT	CAWSRTTARANSPLHF
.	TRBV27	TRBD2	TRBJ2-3	TGTGCCAGTTCTAGCGGGGGGGCCCTGCCAGATACGCAGTATTTT	CASSSGGALPDTQYF
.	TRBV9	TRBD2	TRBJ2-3	TGTGCCAGCAGCGCCTCTGGACTAGCGGGGCCTATTCGCACAGATACGCAGTATTTT	CASSASGLAGPIRTDTQYF
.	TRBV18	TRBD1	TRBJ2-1	TGTGCCAGCTCACCGGGACAGGCGAATGAGCAGTTCTTC	CASSPGQANEQFF
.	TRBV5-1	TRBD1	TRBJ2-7	TGCGCCAGCAGCTACGCCGGGACAGGGCCATCGGACGAGCAGTACTTC	CASSYAGTGPSDEQYF
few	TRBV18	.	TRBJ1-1	TGTGCCAGCTCGCCCCCCCGGGTGTTGAACACTGAAGCTTTCTTT	CASSPPRVLNTEAFF
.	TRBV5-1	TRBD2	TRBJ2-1	TGCGCCAGCAGCTTGGGGCTAGCGGGTGACTACAATGAGCAGTTCTTC	CASSLGLAGDYNEQFF
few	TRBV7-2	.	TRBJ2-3	TGTGCCAGCAGCCCCGACTATGGGGCAGATACGCAGTATTTT	CASSPDYGADTQYF
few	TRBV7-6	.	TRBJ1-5	TGTGCCAGCAGCTCCAGGTCAGGGTCGGATCAGCCCCAGCATTTT	CASSSRSGSDQPQHF
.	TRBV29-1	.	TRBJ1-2	TGCAGCTTCATGGCCGAGCGGGGCTACACCTTC	CSFMAERGYTF
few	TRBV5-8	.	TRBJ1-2	TGTGCCAGCAGCTTGATGCGCGGACAGCTCTATGGCTACACCTTC	CASSLMRGQLYGYTF
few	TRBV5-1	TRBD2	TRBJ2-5	TGCGCCAGCAGCTGGGCGACTAGCGGGACGAAAGAGACCCAGTACTTC	CASSWATSGTKETQYF
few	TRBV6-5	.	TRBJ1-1	TGTGCCAGCCTCTCGCCAGGGATCGGCACTGAAGCTTTCTTT	CASLSPGIGTEAFF
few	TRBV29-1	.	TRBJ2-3	TGCAGCGTTGCGCCAGGGGCGAACACAGATACGCAGTATTTT	CSVAPGANTDTQYF
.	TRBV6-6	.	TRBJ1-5	TGTGCCAGCAGTCAGGCGGGGGGAGGCAATCAGCCCCAGCATTTT	CASSQAGGGNQPQHF
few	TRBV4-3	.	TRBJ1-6	TGCGCCAGCAGTGAAAGGGGAAGAAGGTCACCCCTCCACTTT	CASSERGRRSPLHF
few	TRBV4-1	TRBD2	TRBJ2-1	TGCGCCAGCAGCCAATCGACTAGCGGGGGGTACGATGAGCAGTTCTTC	CASSQSTSGGYDEQFF
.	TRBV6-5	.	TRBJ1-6	TGTGCCAGCAGGGCCACAGGGCCCTCACCCCTCCACTTT	CASRATGPSPLHF
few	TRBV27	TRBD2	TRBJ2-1	TGTGCCAGCAGTCCCCTTGGCGCGGGGGGTCACAATGAGCAGTTCTTC	CASSPLGAGGHNEQFF
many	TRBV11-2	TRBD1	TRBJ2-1	TGTGCCAGCAGCTTAGTCAGGGGGCGGGTGGGATACAATGAGCAGTTCTTC	CASSLVRGRVGYNEQFF
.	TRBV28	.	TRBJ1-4	TGTGCCAGCAGTTTAAGTGTGTTGGGACACCATAAACTGTTTTTT	CASSLSVLGHHKLFF
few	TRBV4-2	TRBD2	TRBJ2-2	TGTGCCAGCAGCCAAGATAGCGGGGGGCAGAGGGAGCTGTTTTTT	CASSQDSGGQRELFF
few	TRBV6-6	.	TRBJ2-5	TGTGCCAGCAGTTTGGGTCGGGGGAAGGGGGAGACCCAGTACTTC	CASSLGRGKGETQYF
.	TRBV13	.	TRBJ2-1	TGTGCCAGCAGCTCCGGGACTCTGTTCTTC	CASSSGTLFF
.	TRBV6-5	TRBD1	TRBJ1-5	TGTGCCAGCAGTATGACAGGGAAACAGCCCCAGCATTTT	CASSMTGKQPQHF
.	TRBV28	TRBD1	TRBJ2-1	TGTGCCAGCAGTTTAGGGGGACAGGGGTACAATGAGCAGTTCTTC	CASSLGGQGYNEQFF
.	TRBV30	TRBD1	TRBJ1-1	TGTGCCTGGAGTGTACTTTCGGGCAGGGGGTTAAACACTGAAGCTTTCTTT	CAWSVLSGRGLNTEAFF
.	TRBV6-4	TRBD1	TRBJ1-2	TGTGCCACCCGGACAGGGTATGGCTACACCTTC	CATRTGYGYTF
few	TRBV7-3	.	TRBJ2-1	TGTGCCAGCAGCTCAGGCCCAAACAATGAGCAGTTCTTC	CASSSGPNNEQFF
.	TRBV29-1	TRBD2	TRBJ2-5	TGCAGCGTCCAACGTGAAGCGGGGTTAGAGACCCAGTACTTC	CSVQREAGLETQYF
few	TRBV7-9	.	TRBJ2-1	TGTGCCAGCAGCTTCCTGAGCTCCTACAATGAGCAGTTCTTC	CASSFLSSYNEQFF
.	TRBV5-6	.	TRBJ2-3	TGTGCCAGCAGCTTGAGGGGGGGAGATACGCAGTATTTT	CASSLRGGDTQYF
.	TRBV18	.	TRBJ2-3	TGTGCCAGCTCACCTCGACAGGACCTGAGCACAGATACGCAGTATTTT	CASSPRQDLSTDTQYF
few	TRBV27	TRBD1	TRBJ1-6	TGTGCCAGCAGCCCGGGACAGGGAGGATCACCCCTCCACTTT	CASSPGQGGSPLHF
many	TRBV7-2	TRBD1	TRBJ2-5	TGTGCCAGCAGCGCGCGCCCGACAGGGGAAGAGACCCAGTACTTC	CASSARPTGEETQYF